The rows below give T cell receptor beta chains drawn from one sample of a study of lymphopenia after photon versus proton radiotherapy. Generated by immunoSEQ multiplex PCR, the TCRdb table keeps only in-frame clones and is missing some. This table holds under 70,000 clones, under 95% found once. The sequenced sample was peripheral blood, obtained from a patient treated with photon-based radiotherapy. The receptors were gathered from a woman aged 40 to 50 with cholangiocarcinoma. The CDR3 runs from the conserved cysteine through the conserved F or W. The D gene is left open where the match is weak. Size tells how often a clone was seen (once, few, many) or the class of an expanded clone, and some rows leave it out.

cdr3_aa: CASSLGIKNTEAFF; cdr3_nt: TGTGCCAGCAGCTTGGGAATTAAGAACACTGAAGCCTTCTTT; j_call: TRBJ1-1; d_call: -; clone_size: -; v_call: TRBV13; cdr3_length: 14
cdr3_aa: CASRNEGAGYTF; cdr3_nt: TGTGCCAGCAGAAACGAGGGTGCTGGCTACACCTTC; j_call: TRBJ1-2; d_call: -; clone_size: -; v_call: TRBV6-5; cdr3_length: 12
cdr3_aa: CASSLGLAGDNEQFF; cdr3_nt: TGCGCCAGCAGCTTAGGGCTAGCGGGAGACAATGAGCAGTTCTTC; j_call: TRBJ2-1; d_call: TRBD2; clone_size: once; v_call: TRBV5-1; cdr3_length: 15
cdr3_aa: CASSQGEAPLHF; cdr3_nt: TGTGCCAGCAGTCAGGGAGAGGCACCCCTCCACTTT; j_call: TRBJ1-6; d_call: -; clone_size: few; v_call: TRBV6-6; cdr3_length: 12
cdr3_aa: CASSTRDSHEAFF; cdr3_nt: TGTGCCAGCAGCACCCGGGACAGCCATGAAGCTTTCTTT; j_call: TRBJ1-1; d_call: TRBD1; clone_size: once; v_call: TRBV11-2; cdr3_length: 13
cdr3_aa: CASSLTFTGERETQYF; cdr3_nt: TGCGCCAGCAGCTTAACCTTTACGGGGGAGAGAGAGACCCAGTACTTC; j_call: TRBJ2-5; d_call: -; clone_size: -; v_call: TRBV5-1; cdr3_length: 16
cdr3_aa: CASNPRRTTNAGYTF; cdr3_nt: TGTGCCAGCAATCCCAGGAGGACAACAAACGCTGGCTACACCTTC; j_call: TRBJ1-2; d_call: -; clone_size: -; v_call: TRBV28; cdr3_length: 15
cdr3_aa: CASSLPFSGNTIYF; cdr3_nt: TGTGCCAGCAGCCTGCCCTTCTCTGGAAACACCATATATTTT; j_call: TRBJ1-3; d_call: -; clone_size: once; v_call: TRBV7-9; cdr3_length: 14
cdr3_aa: CASSLVGSQETQYF; cdr3_nt: TGTGCCAGCAGCTTAGTTGGTTCCCAAGAGACCCAGTACTTC; j_call: TRBJ2-5; d_call: -; clone_size: -; v_call: TRBV7-8; cdr3_length: 14
cdr3_aa: CASSSELGGEQFF; cdr3_nt: TGTGCCAGTAGTTCAGAACTAGGTGGTGAGCAGTTCTTC; j_call: TRBJ2-1; d_call: -; clone_size: -; v_call: TRBV19; cdr3_length: 13
cdr3_aa: CSVSPGTVNTEAFF; cdr3_nt: TGCAGCGTTTCACCCGGGACGGTGAACACTGAAGCTTTCTTT; j_call: TRBJ1-1; d_call: -; clone_size: -; v_call: TRBV29-1; cdr3_length: 14
cdr3_aa: CASSVSPDQNYGYTF; cdr3_nt: TGTGCCAGCAGCGTGTCTCCTGACCAAAACTATGGCTACACCTTC; j_call: TRBJ1-2; d_call: -; clone_size: -; v_call: TRBV9; cdr3_length: 15
cdr3_aa: CSLLTSDIQYF; cdr3_nt: TGCAGTCTATTGACATCCGACATTCAGTACTTC; j_call: TRBJ2-4; d_call: -; clone_size: -; v_call: TRBV20-1; cdr3_length: 11
cdr3_aa: CASKLDFNSPLHF; cdr3_nt: TGTGCCAGCAAGCTAGACTTTAATTCACCCCTCCACTTT; j_call: TRBJ1-6; d_call: -; clone_size: -; v_call: TRBV28; cdr3_length: 13
cdr3_aa: CASSPGQGDGPQYF; cdr3_nt: TGCGCCAGCAGCCCCGGACAGGGGGACGGGCCGCAGTATTTT; j_call: TRBJ2-3; d_call: TRBD1; clone_size: -; v_call: TRBV5-1; cdr3_length: 14
cdr3_aa: CASSGRETQYF; cdr3_nt: TGTGCCAGCAGTGGCCGGGAGACCCAGTACTTC; j_call: TRBJ2-5; d_call: -; clone_size: -; v_call: TRBV2; cdr3_length: 11
cdr3_aa: CASSLVGPVSGANVLTF; cdr3_nt: TGCGCCAGCAGCTTGGTGGGACCGGTCTCTGGGGCCAACGTCCTGACTTTC; j_call: TRBJ2-6; d_call: -; clone_size: -; v_call: TRBV5-1; cdr3_length: 17
cdr3_aa: CASRGGVAGVTDTQYF; cdr3_nt: TGTGCCAGCAGGGGGGGCGTAGCGGGAGTCACAGATACGCAGTATTTT; j_call: TRBJ2-3; d_call: TRBD2; clone_size: -; v_call: TRBV28; cdr3_length: 16
cdr3_aa: CASSFSGGDSGYGYTF; cdr3_nt: TGTGCCAGCAGTTTCTCGGGGGGGGATTCGGGCTATGGCTACACCTTC; j_call: TRBJ1-2; d_call: -; clone_size: once; v_call: TRBV6-5; cdr3_length: 16
cdr3_aa: CASSAGLVRYEQFF; cdr3_nt: TGTGCCAGCAGTGCGGGACTAGTCCGCTATGAGCAGTTCTTC; j_call: TRBJ2-1; d_call: TRBD2; clone_size: -; v_call: TRBV6-1; cdr3_length: 14
cdr3_aa: CASSGTRGATEAFF; cdr3_nt: TGTGCCAGCAGTGGGACCCGGGGGGCCACTGAAGCTTTCTTT; j_call: TRBJ1-1; d_call: -; clone_size: -; v_call: TRBV6-6; cdr3_length: 14
cdr3_aa: CASSSQNGGSVYEQYF; cdr3_nt: TGTGCCAGTAGCAGCCAGAACGGCGGGAGTGTCTACGAGCAGTACTTC; j_call: TRBJ2-7; d_call: TRBD2; clone_size: -; v_call: TRBV19; cdr3_length: 16
cdr3_aa: CASRPKSTDTQYF; cdr3_nt: TGTGCCAGCAGGCCTAAGAGCACAGATACGCAGTATTTT; j_call: TRBJ2-3; d_call: -; clone_size: once; v_call: TRBV5-5; cdr3_length: 13
cdr3_aa: CASSGRGARSYEQYF; cdr3_nt: TGTGCCAGCAGTGGCCGGGGGGCAAGGTCCTACGAGCAGTACTTC; j_call: TRBJ2-7; d_call: -; clone_size: -; v_call: TRBV2; cdr3_length: 15
cdr3_aa: CASSIRDTDTQYF; cdr3_nt: TGTGCCAGCAGTATCCGGGACACAGATACGCAGTATTTT; j_call: TRBJ2-3; d_call: -; clone_size: -; v_call: TRBV6-1; cdr3_length: 13
cdr3_aa: CAWGGASYEQYF; cdr3_nt: TGTGCCTGGGGTGGGGCCTCCTACGAGCAGTACTTC; j_call: TRBJ2-7; d_call: -; clone_size: -; v_call: TRBV30; cdr3_length: 12
cdr3_aa: CASSLGTGEIGAPLHF; cdr3_nt: TGCGCCAGCAGCCTCGGGACAGGGGAGATAGGCGCACCCCTCCACTTT; j_call: TRBJ1-6; d_call: TRBD1; clone_size: -; v_call: TRBV5-1; cdr3_length: 16
cdr3_aa: CASSPVWERGGGNEQFF; cdr3_nt: TGTGCCAGTAGCCCCGTGTGGGAGAGGGGGGGAGGGAATGAGCAGTTCTTC; j_call: TRBJ2-1; d_call: -; clone_size: -; v_call: TRBV19; cdr3_length: 17
cdr3_aa: CASSHGTSGGGEQFF; cdr3_nt: TGTGCCAGCAGCCACGGGACTAGCGGGGGCGGTGAGCAGTTCTTC; j_call: TRBJ2-1; d_call: TRBD2; clone_size: once; v_call: TRBV9; cdr3_length: 15
cdr3_aa: CASSDRGLGSPLHF; cdr3_nt: TGTGCCAGCAGTGACAGGGGATTGGGTTCACCCCTCCACTTT; j_call: TRBJ1-6; d_call: -; clone_size: few; v_call: TRBV2; cdr3_length: 14